This T cell receptor (beta chain) was captured by sequencing in a study of blood T cell repertoires in COVID-19. This CDR3 region has 15 residues. Trimming left V 1 base short and J 7 bases short, with 11 bases between. CDR1 and CDR2 from the germline V gene are MDHEN and SYDVKM. The assay was immunoSEQ multiplex PCR, and TCRdb's table has in-frame clones only and misses some. The sample has about 180,000 clones, 81% seen once. The receptor's source is a woman over 75 with COVID-19, enrolled during active disease. The sequencing input was peripheral blood. The V gene is TRBV28, the J gene TRBJ1-6; D unclear. The CDR3 spells CASSLYRAGNSPLHF. DNA of the CDR3: TGTGCCAGCAGTTTATATCGGGCGGGGAATTCACCCCTCCACTTT.